Listed here are 5 T cell receptor beta chains from one sample, sequenced in a study of Ad26.COV2.S vaccination and SARS-CoV-2 variants. TCRdb's copy holds only in-frame clones and misses some; the assay was immunoSEQ multiplex PCR. The sample lists roughly 240,000 clones; around 87% were seen once. Treatment of the sample: 15 to 20 received Ad26.COV2.S at low or high dose, single or two shots; roughly 5 received placebo; per-sample allocation not given. Day 63 after the first vaccine or placebo injection was the time point for sampling. The sequences come from peripheral blood, collected in a trial of Ad26.COV2.S vaccine versus placebo. The receptors shown here come from a person aged 18-65 years who received the Ad26.COV2.S COVID-19 vaccine or a placebo.

V is TRBV5-6 and J is TRBJ2-5; 10 bases are a match to TRBD1. The V gene's germline CDR1 is SGHDT and CDR2 YYEEEE. The J segment lost 2 bases and the V segment lost 5 bases, leaving 6 bases of the junction unmatched. This CDR3 is built from 15 residues. CDR3 coding DNA: TGTGCCAGCAGTCGACAGGGGGCAAATCAAGAGACCCAGTACTTC. This codes for CASSRQGANQETQYF.

The V gene is TRBV5-6, the J gene TRBJ1-5; D not certain. Germline V lookup: CDR1 SGHDT, CDR2 YYEEEE. Trimming left V 0 bases short and J 4 bases short, with 8 bases between. This CDR3 contains 14 residues. CDR3 sequence: CASSLGSVNQPQHF. The CDR3 DNA follows: TGTGCCAGCAGCTTGGGTTCAGTTAATCAGCCCCAGCATTTT.

The V and J genes are TRBV5-6 and TRBJ2-7; 11 bases fit TRBD1. The CDR3 is 13 residues long. J was trimmed by 4 bases and V by 6 bases; bases with no gene match: 3. Germline CDR1 is SGHDT and CDR2 is YYEEEE. CDR3 protein: CASTRDRGYEQYF. CDR3 coding DNA: TGTGCCAGCACAAGGGACAGGGGGTACGAGCAGTACTTC.

The rearrangement links TRBV7-2 to TRBJ1-1; D is unresolved. Germline CDR1 is SGHTA and CDR2 is FQGNSA. The CDR3 has 15 amino acids. With 2 bases removed from V and 2 bases from J, the gap between germline ends came to 12 bases. Here the CDR3 reads CASSLTAPFNTEAFF. The CDR3 nucleotides read TGTGCCAGCAGCTTAACTGCCCCTTTCAACACTGAAGCTTTCTTT.

This clone turned up a few times. CDR3 bases: TGTGCCAGCAGCCCAAGGGACAGGGGAGGAAATCAGCCCCAGCATTTT. It specifies CASSPRDRGGNQPQHF. The chain is built from TRBV7-8 and TRBJ1-5, with 10 bases matching TRBD1. Germline-derived CDR1 and CDR2 are SGHVS and FQNEAQ. The CDR3 is made up of 16 amino acids. The V segment lost 5 bases and the J segment 4 bases; nucleotides outside the gene matches: 8.